The next 26 T cell receptor beta chains were all read from a single sample in a study of T cells in Graves' hyperthyroidism and ophthalmopathy. RNA transcripts were the template for amplifying TCR beta CDR3 regions. An initial round of RT-PCR targeting the TCR CDR3 relied on the HTBI primer set. TCRdb re-derived calls from the multiplex PCR reads in MiXCR, one entry per CDR3 protein. The sample contains roughly 520,000 distinct CDR3 sequences, around 22% of which appear only once. Sequencing was performed on blood. These receptors came from a woman aged 25 to 39 with Graves' ophthalmopathy.

The chain recombines TRBV24-1 with TRBJ2-7, with TRBD1 matching 7 bases. The V gene end was trimmed by 2 bases and the J gene end by 2 bases; junction bases not matched to a gene: 5. The germline V gene encodes CDR1 KGHDR and CDR2 SFDVKD. The CDR3 length is 15 residues. CDR3: CATSDSGQATYEQYF. The CDR3, as DNA: TGTGCCACCAGTGATTCTGGACAGGCCACCTACGAGCAGTACTTC.

This clonotype was counted ten times or more. The chain carries TRBV28 and TRBJ1-5; possibly TRBD1 for D (5 bases). The V gene lost 9 bases and the J gene lost 3 bases, with 9 bases spanning the gap. The CDR3 has 12 residues. The germline CDR1 and CDR2 sequences are MDHEN and SYDVKM. The CDR3 region has the DNA TGTGCCAGTGGGGGTTCCAATCAGCCCCAGCATTTT. Translation gives CASGGSNQPQHF.

This clonotype was seen repeatedly, ten times or more. Here the CDR3 DNA reads TGTGCCACCAGTGAGTCGACAGGGGGCAGAGGGGCTTTCTTT. It yields the protein CATSESTGGRGAFF. The chain carries TRBV24-1 and TRBJ1-1; 10 nucleotides align to TRBD1. CDR3 size: 14 residues. The germline V gene encodes CDR1 KGHDR and CDR2 SFDVKD. Trimming cost V 4 bases and J 11 bases; bases outside gene matches: 9.

This clonotype was observed a handful of times. The chain has TRBV5-1 and TRBJ1-6, with 7 bases matching TRBD1. Germline lookup yields CDR1 SGHRS and CDR2 YFSETQ. The ends lost 4 bases at V and 10 bases at J; junction bases unmatched: 11. CDR3 length: 15 amino acids. CDR3 bases: TGCGCCAGCAGCAAAGGGACAGATTCGCGGTCACCCCTCCACTTT. Its protein is CASSKGTDSRSPLHF.

This clonotype has a count of ten or more. CDR3 DNA sequence: TGTGCCATCAGCCCGACAGGTGTAACTGGCACTGAAGCTTTCTTT. Translated, it gives CAISPTGVTGTEAFF. The rearrangement links TRBV10-3 to TRBJ1-1; D is perhaps TRBD1 (6 bases). CDR3 length equals 15 residues. Per the germline V gene, CDR1 is ENHRY and CDR2 is SYGVKD. Trimming pared 6 bases from V and 4 bases from J, leaving 18 bases between.

This clonotype showed up many times. The chain uses TRBV20-1 and TRBJ2-7; 9 bases are a match to TRBD1. Germline CDR1 reads DFQATT; CDR2 reads SNEGSKA (reference sequence). The CDR3 runs to 16 residues. The ends lost 0 bases at V and 6 bases at J; junction bases unmatched: 12. The CDR3 loop is CSARDILDRGAVEQYF. Here the CDR3 DNA reads TGCAGTGCTAGAGATATCCTCGACAGGGGGGCTGTCGAGCAGTACTTC.

Ten or more counts support this clonotype. The gene calls are TRBV20-1 and TRBJ1-1; 7 bases are a match to TRBD1. J was trimmed by 1 base and V by 0 bases; bases with no gene match: 8. The germline V gene encodes CDR1 DFQATT and CDR2 SNEGSKA (reference sequence). There are 16 residues in the CDR3. In DNA form, the CDR3 reads TGCAGTGCTAGAGATACAGGACAGGTTGCGAACACTGAAGCTTTCTTT. Protein: CSARDTGQVANTEAFF.

This sequence joins TRBV6-1 and TRBJ1-1; D is unclear. The V end lost 3 bases, the J end lost 5 bases, and 10 bases lay between the germline ends. Germline-derived CDR1 and CDR2 are MNHNS and SASEGT. This CDR3 is built from 13 residues. DNA of the CDR3: TGTGCCAGCAGTGAGGCAGGAGGAACTGAAGCTTTCTTT. Translated: CASSEAGGTEAFF.

This clonotype has just a few counts. In nucleotides, the CDR3 is TGTGCCAGCAGCTTAGAGTATGTTGAGACCCAGTACTTC. It translates to CASSLEYVETQYF. J is TRBJ2-5 and V is TRBV7-2; D unresolved. Trimming took off 1 base at V and 5 bases at J, with 8 bases between the two ends. This CDR3 has 13 amino acids. Per the germline V gene, CDR1 is SGHTA and CDR2 is FQGNSA.

This clonotype was seen only a few times. This sequence joins TRBV18 and TRBJ2-7; 10 nucleotides match TRBD1. There are 17 residues in the CDR3. Trimming cost V 3 bases and J 2 bases; bases outside gene matches: 10. CDR1 and CDR2 (germline): KGHSH, LQKENI. Here the CDR3 DNA reads TGTGCCAGCTCACCTAAACCCGTCGGACAGGGGGCCTACGAGCAGTACTTC. This sequence encodes CASSPKPVGQGAYEQYF.

This clonotype was seen at least ten times. The V and J genes are TRBV6-5 and TRBJ2-7; a weak D match, TRBD1 (6 bases). The V gene's germline CDR1 is MNHEY and CDR2 SVGAGI. This CDR3 spans 15 amino acids. Trimming pared 6 bases from V and 2 bases from J, leaving 17 bases between. The CDR3 region has the DNA TGTGCCAGCAGCCTACGTCCGGGACACCCCTACGAGCAGTACTTC. This encodes CASSLRPGHPYEQYF.

The chain is built from TRBV12-5 and TRBJ1-1; 7 bases line up with TRBD1. The trim removed 4 bases at V and 5 bases at J, leaving 16 bases unmatched. The CDR3 consists of 17 residues. Germline values: CDR1 LGHNT, CDR2 FRNRAP. This CDR3 is CASGSTDNLQGNTEAFF. The CDR3 DNA follows: TGTGCTAGTGGTTCGACTGACAATCTACAGGGGAATACTGAAGCTTTCTTT.

There are many counts of this clonotype. In DNA form, the CDR3 reads TGTGCCAGCATTACCGGGACACTGAACACCGGGGAGCTGTTTTTT. It codes for CASITGTLNTGELFF. The chain has TRBV6-5 and TRBJ2-2; D possibly corresponds to TRBD1 (6 bases). Trimming removed 7 bases at V and 1 base at J, with 13 bases between. The germline V gene encodes CDR1 MNHEY and CDR2 SVGAGI. The length of the CDR3 is 15 residues.

The rearrangement links TRBV6-1 to TRBJ1-1; perhaps TRBD1 as D (6 bases). The V end was cut by 10 bases, the J end by 1 base, with 13 bases between. This CDR3 is built from 13 residues. Germline V gene data show CDR1 as MNHNS and CDR2 as SASEGT. In DNA form, the CDR3 reads TGTGCCAACGCGGACAGCGAGAACACTGAAGCTTTCTTT. It translates to CANADSENTEAFF.

This rearrangement joins TRBV6-2 or TRBV6-3 to TRBJ2-7; D unresolved. This CDR3 comprises 12 residues. Trimming pared 6 bases from V and 2 bases from J, leaving 8 bases between. In germline, CDR1 is MNHEY, CDR2 SVGEGT. The CDR3 spells CASRDRPYEQYF. Written as DNA, the CDR3 is TGTGCCAGCAGGGATAGACCCTACGAGCAGTACTTC.

This clonotype was seen at least ten times. The chain couples TRBV12-3 or TRBV12-4 to TRBJ2-7; 8 nucleotides align to TRBD1. CDR3 length equals 15 residues. Trimming took 5 bases from V and 7 from J; bases not matched to a gene: 13. CDR3 bases: TGTGCCAGCAGTAACCGGGACAGGCCTCCTGGAGAGCAGTACTTC. As protein: CASSNRDRPPGEQYF.

In this sample, this clonotype turned up many times. This sequence joins TRBV9 and TRBJ2-7; D is tentatively TRBD1 or TRBD2 (5 bases each). There are 16 residues in the CDR3. Trimming cost V 0 bases and J 5 bases, with 18 bases left between them. Germline V lookup: CDR1 SGDLS, CDR2 YYNGEE. CDR3 nucleotides: TGTGCCAGCAGCGTAGCCCCCGGGGCCTTCGAAGACGAGCAGTACTTC. It translates to CASSVAPGAFEDEQYF. The full variable domain, in which reference TRBV9 and TRBJ2-7 provide the parts outside the CDR3, is DSGVTQTPKHLITATGQRVTLRCSPRSGDLSVYWYQQSLDQGLQFLIQYYNGEERAKGNILERFSAQQFPDLHSELNLSSLELGDSALYFCASSVAPGAFEDEQYFGPGTRLTVT.

As for this clonotype: Mismatch with germline at one junction end may stem from a read error. This chain uses TRBV6-5 with TRBJ2-2; weak D call: TRBD1 (6 bases). CDR3 length: 17 amino acids. CDR1 and CDR2 (germline): MNHEY, SVGAGI. This chain's CDR3 is CACSYSIGGSNTGELFF. The CDR3, as DNA: TGTGCCTGCAGTTACTCAATAGGGGGATCGAACACCGGGGAGCTGTTTTTT.

The chain joins TRBV5-4 to TRBJ2-7, with TRBD2 identical over 10 bases. Looked up from germline, CDR1 is SGHNT and CDR2 is YYREEE (reference sequence). With 3 bases clipped from V and 4 bases from J, the junction kept 4 bases outside the gene matches. The length of the CDR3 is 14 residues. In nucleotides, the CDR3 is TGTGCCAGCAGCTCTAGCGGGGGATGGTACGAGCAGTACTTC. Translation gives CASSSSGGWYEQYF. Filled out from reference TRBV5-4 and TRBJ2-7, the complete variable domain reads ETGVTQSPTHLIKTRGQQVTLRCSSQSGHNTVSWYQQALGQGPQFIFQYYREEENGRGNFPPRFSGLQFPNYSSELNVNALELDDSALYLCASSSSGGWYEQYFGPGTRLTVT.

Many counts were recorded for this clonotype. The V gene is TRBV7-3, the J gene TRBJ1-1, with D possibly matching TRBD1 (6 bases). V lost 5 bases to trimming and J lost 10 bases, with 17 bases between them. CDR1 and CDR2 from the germline V gene are SGHTA and FQGTGA. CDR3 length equals 13 residues. In nucleotides, the CDR3 is TGTGCCAGCAGCATGGGACACGAAAATGGAGCTTTCTTT. It encodes CASSMGHENGAFF.

This clonotype was counted at least ten times. The chain carries TRBV2 and TRBJ2-7, with D possibly TRBD1 on 5 matching bases. The V and J ends lost 4 bases and 0 bases respectively, with 10 bases between them. The germline V gene has CDR1 SNHLY and CDR2 FYNNEI. The CDR3 sequence is 14 residues long. The CDR3 spells CASSGQPISYEQYF. CDR3 coding DNA: TGTGCCAGCAGTGGACAGCCAATCTCCTACGAGCAGTACTTC.

In its sample, this clonotype was seen many times. This sequence joins TRBV5-1 and TRBJ1-2, with D perhaps matching TRBD1 (5 bases). V lost 4 bases and J 13 bases, leaving 17 bases between the germline ends. Germline assignment: CDR1 SGHRS and CDR2 YFSETQ. The CDR3 covers 12 residues. Written as DNA, the CDR3 is TGCGCCAGCAGCCCCTTGGGGGTCCTCTTCACCTTC. Amino acid sequence: CASSPLGVLFTF.

This clonotype was detected ten times or more. The CDR3 here is CASSPAHRGPSPGTEAFF. The CDR3, as DNA: TGTGCCAGCAGCCCCGCCCACAGGGGCCCCTCCCCCGGGACTGAAGCTTTCTTT. The chain links TRBV11-1 to TRBJ1-1, with 7 bases lining up with TRBD1. V was clipped by 5 bases and J by 5 bases; unmatched bases: 20. The germline V gene has CDR1 SGHAT and CDR2 FQDESV (reference sequence). The CDR3 runs to 18 residues.

This clonotype was seen more than once but under ten times. The rearrangement links TRBV30 to TRBJ2-7; a possible D gene is TRBD2 (7 bases). CDR3 length: 12 residues. Germline CDR1 is GTSNPN and CDR2 is SVGIG (reference sequence). Trimming left V 5 bases short and J 3 bases short, with 11 bases between. The CDR3 here is CAWGGGIYEQYF. The CDR3 coding sequence is TGTGCCTGGGGGGGGGGCATCTACGAGCAGTACTTC.

At least ten counts were recorded for this clonotype. The chain uses TRBV20-1 and TRBJ1-6; weak D call: TRBD1 (5 bases). The CDR3 sequence is 13 residues long. Trimming removed 4 bases at V and 9 bases at J, with 13 bases between. In germline, CDR1 is DFQATT, CDR2 SNEGSKA (reference sequence). CDR3 in amino acids: CSATQGPGSPLHF. Here the CDR3 DNA reads TGCAGTGCTACCCAGGGACCGGGTTCACCCCTCCACTTT.

This clonotype was seen more than once but under ten times. CDR3 coding DNA: TGTGCCAGCAGCTCCAGACAGAAGAACACTGAAGCTTTCTTT. Translating it yields CASSSRQKNTEAFF. The V gene is TRBV12-3 or TRBV12-4, the J gene TRBJ1-1; TRBD1 might be the D (5 bases). This CDR3 comprises 14 residues. Trimming pared 6 bases from V and 1 base from J, leaving 12 bases between.